Sequencing of this TCR beta chain was carried out in a study of T cells after yellow fever vaccination. Study-level findings and limits: Primary-vaccination clones mostly resurfaced post-booster (96% CD4, roughly 90% CD8). Sorted repertoires could include abundant contaminating clonotypes from bulk cells.

At least ten counts were recorded for this clonotype. The CDR3 spans 15 residues. Trimming removed 5 bases from V and 0 bases from J, with 14 bases in between. CDR1 is MNHEY, CDR2 SVGAGI, per germline. The TCR cDNA carried a universal primer site and UMIs from 5'RACE template switching. TCRdb reprocessed the 5' RACE reads with MiXCR, giving one entry per CDR3 protein. The repertoire holds about 27,000 distinct CDR3 sequences, roughly 4.5% seen once, with 35% to 40% in the top ten. V and J are TRBV6-5 and TRBJ2-7, with no clear D. The source is a man aged 18 to 29 who received the YFV17D yellow fever vaccine. This specimen consisted of PBMCs, either bulk or a sorted T-cell subset (CD4+, CD8+, memory, or dextramer-sorted; not recorded which), obtained on the day of the yellow fever booster vaccination. The CDR3 loop reads CASSPLGMGSYEQYF. Written as DNA, the CDR3 is TGTGCCAGCAGTCCTTTAGGGATGGGCTCCTACGAGCAGTACTTC.